This TCR beta chain derives from a study of blood T cells in healthy people across ages. V was shortened by 0 bases and J by 2 bases, with 19 bases between the two germline ends. Germline CDR1 and CDR2: MGHRA and YSYEKL. The CDR3 runs 18 residues. Through a sample-barcoded 5' primer and a J-beta primer mix, a second PCR was run for roughly 7 to 12 cycles. TCRdb reprocessed the 5' RACE reads with MiXCR, giving one entry per CDR3 protein. Of 1,500,000 or so distinct CDR3 sequences in the sample, around 55% are singletons; the top ten hold under 8.5%. Input material: blood. The clonotype was recovered from a man aged 18 to 30 in good health. This sequence joins TRBV4-1 and TRBJ2-5; D not resolved. As DNA, the CDR3 is TGCGCCAGCAGCCAAGACCCTCCCGCTGATCTGGGGCAAGAGACCCAGTACTTC. Translating gives CASSQDPPADLGQETQYF.